Presented here are 17 T cell receptor beta chains from one specimen sequenced in a study of T cell clones after liver transplantation. Method: immunoSEQ multiplex PCR; TCRdb's copy keeps in-frame clones and lacks some. The table has 50,000 to 55,000 clones, over 55% seen once. The sequences come from CD4+ T cells from blood, collected 52 to 60 months after liver transplant. These receptors all stem from a human patient who received a liver transplant. The graft donor may have contributed some T cells.

This clone was picked up a small number of times. The J gene is TRBJ2-7, the V gene TRBV13; TRBD2 aligns across 12 bases. Germline CDR1 PRHDT, CDR2 FYEKMQ (reference sequence). The CDR3 loop spans 17 amino acids. V shed 4 bases, J shed 1 base, and the junction held 8 bases outside the gene matches. The CDR3 DNA follows: TGTGCCAGCAGCTCCCCCACGACTAGCGGGGGATCCTACGAGCAGTACTTC. This codes for CASSSPTTSGGSYEQYF.

The chain recombines TRBV28 with TRBJ1-6, with 9 bases identical to TRBD1. The CDR3 totals 18 residues. The ends lost 5 bases at V and 5 bases at J; junction bases unmatched: 13. Germline CDR1 reads MDHEN; CDR2 reads SYDVKM. CDR3 region: CASSPPGQGFFNNSPLHF. The CDR3 bases are TGTGCCAGCAGTCCCCCGGGACAGGGTTTTTTCAATAATTCACCCCTCCACTTT.

CDR3 loop: CASSLGFANQETQYF. The CDR3 DNA reads as TGTGCCAGCAGCTTGGGGTTCGCAAACCAAGAGACCCAGTACTTC. This chain uses TRBV5-8 with TRBJ2-5; unclear D gene. CDR1 and CDR2 from the germline V gene are SGHTS and YDEGEE. V lost 0 bases and J lost 0, with 9 bases in between. CDR3 size: 15 residues. Full variable domain (remainder filled in from reference TRBV5-8 and TRBJ2-5): EAGVTQSPTHLIKTRGQQATLRCSPISGHTSVYWYQQALGLGLQFLLWYDEGEERNRGNFPPRFSGRQFPNYSSELNVNALELEDSALYLCASSLGFANQETQYFGPGTRLLVL.

This chain uses TRBV30 with TRBJ1-2; D may be TRBD1 (5 bases). Germline V lookup: CDR1 GTSNPN, CDR2 SVGIG (reference sequence). This CDR3 has 17 residues. V shed 0 bases and J shed 4 bases, with 21 bases lying between them. DNA for the CDR3: TGTGCCTGGAGTGTCGGATCCCCAAGACAGAGCCTCTATGGCTACACCTTC. Its protein is CAWSVGSPRQSLYGYTF.

The chain combines TRBV11-2 with TRBJ2-7, with a possible D match to TRBD2 (6 bases). Germline V lookup: CDR1 SGHAT, CDR2 FQNNGV. Trimming removed 0 bases from V and 4 bases from J, with 13 bases in between. The CDR3 loop spans 15 amino acids. DNA of the CDR3: TGTGCCAGCAGCTTAGACAGGGAGGTTTCATACGAGCAGTACTTC. Protein product: CASSLDREVSYEQYF. Variable domain in full (rest from reference TRBV11-2 and TRBJ2-7): EAGVAQSPRYKIIEKRQSVAFWCNPISGHATLYWYQQILGQGPKLLIQFQNNGVVDDSQLPKDRFSAERLKGVDSTLKIQPAKLEDSAVYLCASSLDREVSYEQYFGPGTRLTVT.

This clone was counted only a few times. V and J are TRBV5-6 and TRBJ1-4; 7 nucleotides match TRBD1. This CDR3 has 16 residues. Trimming cost V 5 bases and J 5 bases; bases outside gene matches: 12. Germline V lookup: CDR1 SGHDT, CDR2 YYEEEE. The CDR3 is CASSKVSGTVNEKLFF. CDR3 coding DNA: TGTGCCAGCAGTAAGGTATCTGGGACAGTGAATGAAAAACTGTTTTTT. The entire variable domain, with the rest obtained from reference TRBV5-6 and TRBJ1-4, is as follows: DAGVTQSPTHLIKTRGQQVTLRCSPKSGHDTVSWYQQALGQGPQFIFQYYEEEERQRGNFPDRFSGHQFPNYSSELNVNALLLGDSALYLCASSKVSGTVNEKLFFGSGTQLSVL.

The chain carries TRBV7-2 and TRBJ2-3; a possible D gene is TRBD1 (6 bases). The germline gives CDR1 SGHTA, CDR2 FQGNSA. Trimming cost V 3 bases and J 4 bases, with 11 bases left between them. The CDR3 has 14 amino acids. This chain's CDR3 is CASSFTGTSDTQYF. In DNA, the CDR3 is TGTGCCAGCAGCTTCACCGGGACATCAGATACGCAGTATTTT.

The chain is built from TRBV7-9 and TRBJ2-7, with 10 bases fitting TRBD1. CDR3 length: 15 residues. V lost 5 bases to trimming and J lost 2 bases; unmatched junction nucleotides: 6. From germline, CDR1 is SEHNR and CDR2 FQNEAQ (reference sequence). CDR3 sequence: CASSVRDRGAYEQYF. The CDR3 region has the DNA TGTGCCAGCAGCGTACGGGACAGGGGCGCCTACGAGCAGTACTTC. Complete variable domain (other parts from reference TRBV7-9 and TRBJ2-7): DTGVSQNPRHKITKRGQNVTFRCDPISEHNRLYWYRQTLGQGPEFLTYFQNEAQLEKSRLLSDRFSAERPKGSFSTLEIQRTEQGDSAMYLCASSVRDRGAYEQYFGPGTRLTVT.

This clone was counted between two and nine times. The rearrangement uses TRBV7-9 and TRBJ2-1; D might be TRBD1 (6 bases). Germline CDR1 is SEHNR and CDR2 is FQNEAQ (reference sequence). With 5 bases removed from V and 10 bases from J, the gap between germline ends came to 21 bases. There are 15 residues in the CDR3. The CDR3 loop is CASSPHDRYSREQFF. Here the CDR3 DNA reads TGTGCCAGCAGCCCACATGACAGGTATAGTAGGGAGCAGTTCTTC.

This clone was observed a single time. The CDR3 protein is CASSLTRGTQYF. The CDR3 DNA reads as TGTGCCAGCAGCCTGACTAGAGGCACGCAGTATTTT. This chain uses TRBV11-3 with TRBJ2-3, with D perhaps TRBD2 (6 bases). The CDR3 sequence is 12 residues long. CDR1 SGHNT and CDR2 YENEEA come from the germline V gene. V was shortened by 5 bases and J by 9 bases, with 12 bases between the two germline ends.

The chain is built from TRBV6-5 and TRBJ2-7; D is ambiguous. The CDR3 is 13 amino acids. The V gene lost 6 bases and the J gene lost 1 base, with 10 bases spanning the gap. Germline values: CDR1 MNHEY, CDR2 SVGAGI. The CDR3 DNA reads TGTGCCAGCAGCCGCCCAGCGTCCTACGAGCAGTACTTC. This sequence encodes CASSRPASYEQYF.

J is TRBJ2-5 and V is TRBV7-3, with 7 bases fitting TRBD2. V dropped 5 bases and J dropped 5; count of bases not matched to a gene: 8. The CDR3 has 14 residues. Looked up from germline, CDR1 is SGHTA and CDR2 is FQGTGA. The CDR3 here is CASSPGRFGETQYF. CDR3 bases: TGTGCCAGCAGCCCCGGGAGGTTTGGGGAGACCCAGTACTTC.

The V and J genes are TRBV9 and TRBJ1-2; tentative D call: TRBD1 (5 bases). Looked up from germline, CDR1 is SGDLS and CDR2 is YYNGEE. The CDR3 has 14 residues. Trimming took off 5 bases at V and 3 bases at J, with 14 bases between the two ends. In DNA, the CDR3 is TGTGCCAGCAGTTCCTCGGGGCTCCACTATGGCTACACCTTC. It encodes CASSSSGLHYGYTF.

The genes are TRBV28 and TRBJ1-3, with a weak D call TRBD1 (6 bases). Germline CDR1 and CDR2: MDHEN and SYDVKM. The CDR3 sequence is 17 residues long. The V gene lost 5 bases and the J gene lost 2 bases, with 19 bases spanning the gap. Here the CDR3 DNA reads TGTGCCAGCAGTCTAAGTTCCCGACAGGTCGCTGGAAACACCATATATTTT. It translates to CASSLSSRQVAGNTIYF.

V and J are TRBV15 and TRBJ1-4, with D unresolved. V was cut by 0 bases and J by 6 bases, with 5 bases left in between. Germline CDR1 is LNHNV and CDR2 is YYDKDF (reference sequence). This CDR3 contains 13 residues. Written as DNA, the CDR3 is TGTGCCACCAGCAGAGATCTCGATGAAAAACTGTTTTTT. Translated, it gives CATSRDLDEKLFF.

The V call is TRBV9, the J call TRBJ1-2; 8 bases line up with TRBD1. This CDR3 has 16 residues. V shed 0 bases, J shed 7 bases, and the junction held 11 bases outside the gene matches. CDR1 and CDR2 from the germline V gene are SGDLS and YYNGEE. CDR3 amino acids: CASSVAFGQGAGGYTF. In nucleotides, the CDR3 is TGTGCCAGCAGCGTAGCATTCGGCCAGGGGGCCGGTGGCTACACCTTC.

A few counts support this clone. The gene calls are TRBV11-2 and TRBJ1-2; TRBD1 is a possible D gene (6 bases). Germline CDR1 is SGHAT and CDR2 is FQNNGV. Trimming cost V 5 bases and J 8 bases, with 15 bases left between them. This CDR3 spans 13 amino acids. The CDR3 bases are TGTGCCAGCAGCCCCCCCCACGGGGGCGGCTACACCTTC. The encoded protein is CASSPPHGGGYTF.